This T cell receptor (beta chain) was profiled in a study of control samples from healthy donors and cancer patients. The CDR3 loop spans 16 amino acids. Germline values: CDR1 LGHDT, CDR2 YNNKEL (reference sequence). V was clipped by 4 bases and J by 4 bases, with 18 bases between them. TCRdb's table, derived via immunoSEQ multiplex PCR, lists solely in-frame clones and lacks some. The sample yields some 97,000 clones, roughly 87% seen once. The sequenced sample consisted of blood. This TCR was sampled from a woman aged 45-60 years in good health. The rearrangement links TRBV3-1 (or the pseudogene TRBV3-2) to TRBJ2-3, with D possibly TRBD1 on 8 matching bases. DNA of the CDR3: TGTGCCAGCAGCCCCCTAGGACAGGGAGGGCCAGATACGCAGTATTTT. This codes for CASSPLGQGGPDTQYF.